A single sample is the source of the 7 T cell receptor beta chains below, sequenced in a study of T cell responses to AZD1222 COVID-19 vaccine. TCRdb keeps only in-frame clones here, not all; method: immunoSEQ multiplex PCR. Of around 100,000 clones listed, approximately 89% are singletons. The sequenced sample was peripheral blood, obtained on day 0 of AZD1222 vaccination. These receptors came from an adult in good health.

J is TRBJ2-3 and V is TRBV28, with 9 bases that match TRBD2. V shed 5 bases and J 2 bases; nucleotides not matched to a gene: 11. The length of the CDR3 is 17 residues. The V gene's germline CDR1 is MDHEN and CDR2 SYDVKM. CDR3 DNA: TGTGCCAGCAGTCGTCAGGCGGGAGGGCCGAACACAGATACGCAGTATTTT. Protein sequence: CASSRQAGGPNTDTQYF. Looking up the rest from reference TRBV28 and TRBJ2-3 gives the full variable domain: DVKVTQSSRYLVKRTGEKVFLECVQDMDHENMFWYRQDPGLGLRLIYFSYDVKMKEKGDIPEGYSVSREKKERFSLILESASTNQTSMYLCASSRQAGGPNTDTQYFGPGTRLTVL.

This sequence joins TRBV27 and TRBJ2-1; 9 nucleotides align to TRBD1. This CDR3 is 16 amino acids long. CDR1 and CDR2 (germline): MNHEY, SMNVEV (reference sequence). Unmatched junction bases numbered 14, after V lost 5 bases and J lost 9 bases. CDR3 sequence (DNA): TGTGCCAGCAGTCAACTAATAAACAGGGGGCAAGTTGAGCAGTTCTTC. This encodes CASSQLINRGQVEQFF.

V is TRBV30 and J is TRBJ2-7; D remains ambiguous. V was cut by 0 bases and J by 6 bases, with 6 bases left in between. The length of the CDR3 is 11 residues. The germline gives CDR1 GTSNPN, CDR2 SVGIG (reference sequence). The CDR3 sequence is CAWSVTGEQYF. CDR3 nucleotide sequence: TGTGCCTGGAGTGTCACGGGCGAGCAGTACTTC.

The chain is built from TRBV7-2 and TRBJ2-7; D is unresolved. The V end was cut by 5 bases, the J end by 5 bases, with 7 bases between. From germline, CDR1 is SGHTA and CDR2 FQGNSA. The CDR3 is 11 amino acids. The CDR3 here is CASSHANEQYF. For the CDR3, the DNA is TGTGCCAGCAGCCATGCAAACGAGCAGTACTTC.

The chain employs TRBV30 and TRBJ1-5; D ambiguous. Germline-derived CDR1 and CDR2 are GTSNPN and SVGIG (reference sequence). The V end was cut by 0 bases, the J end by 3 bases, with 12 bases between. The CDR3 is made up of 15 amino acids. CDR3 amino acids: CAWSVLGSYNQPQHF. Here the CDR3 DNA reads TGTGCCTGGAGTGTACTCGGGAGCTACAATCAGCCCCAGCATTTT.

The J gene is TRBJ2-1, the V gene TRBV14, with D uncertain. The CDR3 has 13 residues. The germline V and J ends were trimmed by 0 bases and 9 bases, with 9 bases remaining between them. CDR1 and CDR2 (germline): SGHDN, FVKESK. The chain's CDR3 is CASSQEAGPEQFF. CDR3 DNA sequence: TGTGCCAGCAGCCAAGAGGCTGGGCCTGAGCAGTTCTTC.

The chain couples TRBV6-5 to TRBJ2-7, with 12 bases identical to TRBD2. The V and J ends lost 9 bases and 1 base, in that order; junction bases with no gene match: 7. The CDR3 runs 15 residues. Germline CDR1 reads MNHEY; CDR2 reads SVGAGI. CDR3 loop: CASRTSGKPSYEQYF. The CDR3 DNA follows: TGTGCCAGTAGGACTAGCGGGAAGCCTTCCTACGAGCAGTACTTC.